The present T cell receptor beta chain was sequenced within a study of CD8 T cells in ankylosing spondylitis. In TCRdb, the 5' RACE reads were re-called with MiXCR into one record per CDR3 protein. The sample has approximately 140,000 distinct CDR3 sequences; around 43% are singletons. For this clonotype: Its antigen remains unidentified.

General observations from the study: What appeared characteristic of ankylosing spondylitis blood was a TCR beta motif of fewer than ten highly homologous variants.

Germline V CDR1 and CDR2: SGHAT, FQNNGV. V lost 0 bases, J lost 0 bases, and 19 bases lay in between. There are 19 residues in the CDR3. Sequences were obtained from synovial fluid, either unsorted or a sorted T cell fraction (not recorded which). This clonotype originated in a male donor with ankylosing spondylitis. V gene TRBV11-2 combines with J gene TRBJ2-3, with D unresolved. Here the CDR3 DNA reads TGTGCCAGCAGCTTAGACCTTGTTAGCAGACTCTTTAGCACAGATACGCAGTATTTT. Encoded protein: CASSLDLVSRLFSTDTQYF.